Listed below are T cell receptor beta chains from one sample, sequenced in a study of cytomegalovirus exposure and HLA in healthy donors. TCRdb's table, derived via immunoSEQ multiplex PCR, lists solely in-frame clones and lacks some. The sample has fewer than 100,000 clones; about 77% are singletons. The sequencing input was PBMCs. These receptors were obtained from a male donor in good health and CMV-seropositive. Both conserved end residues are part of each CDR3. Clone size is given for some rows only: seen once, a few or many times, or a class if the clone is expanded.

CDR3 protein: CASSLDRRPPTEPQHF
J gene: TRBJ1-5
V gene: TRBV28
clone size: few

CDR3 protein: CASSDPGQGDNEQFF
J gene: TRBJ2-1
V gene: TRBV2
clone size: -

CDR3 protein: CASSIPAYQETQYF
J gene: TRBJ2-5
V gene: TRBV19
clone size: -

CDR3 protein: CASSKDGRSYNEQFF
J gene: TRBJ2-1
V gene: TRBV5-1
clone size: -

CDR3 protein: CASSLALEITDTQYF
J gene: TRBJ2-3
V gene: TRBV13
clone size: -

CDR3 protein: CASRQQGFSNYGYTF
J gene: TRBJ1-2
V gene: TRBV2
clone size: -

CDR3 protein: CASSAGTGGAETQYF
J gene: TRBJ2-5
V gene: TRBV6-4
clone size: -

CDR3 protein: CASSTSPGQGGGNEKLFF
J gene: TRBJ1-4
V gene: TRBV18
clone size: once

CDR3 protein: CASSGTRDYYTF
J gene: TRBJ1-2
V gene: TRBV10-1
clone size: -

CDR3 protein: CASSQGQVITEAFF
J gene: TRBJ1-1
V gene: TRBV5-4
clone size: -

CDR3 protein: CASSLLGGAYEQYF
J gene: TRBJ2-7
V gene: TRBV28
clone size: -

CDR3 protein: CASLWGVKAFF
J gene: TRBJ1-1
V gene: TRBV19
clone size: -

CDR3 protein: CASSSRQGNYGYTF
J gene: TRBJ1-2
V gene: TRBV21-1
clone size: -

CDR3 protein: CASSPTGDGYTF
J gene: TRBJ1-2
V gene: TRBV18
clone size: -

CDR3 protein: CASSLYSGTDSNQPQHF
J gene: TRBJ1-5
V gene: TRBV5-8
clone size: once

CDR3 protein: CASSGTGVETQYF
J gene: TRBJ2-5
V gene: TRBV14
clone size: few

CDR3 protein: CASRGRATLDNEQFF
J gene: TRBJ2-1
V gene: TRBV28
clone size: -

CDR3 protein: CASSPLTQVSGANVLTF
J gene: TRBJ2-6
V gene: TRBV18
clone size: -

CDR3 protein: CASSLSTGGYTEAFF
J gene: TRBJ1-1
V gene: TRBV27
clone size: -

CDR3 protein: CASSEVRGSYNEQFF
J gene: TRBJ2-1
V gene: TRBV2
clone size: -

CDR3 protein: CAISAAGEDYEQYF
J gene: TRBJ2-7
V gene: TRBV10-3
clone size: -

CDR3 protein: CASSSGLAGAGSSYEQYF
J gene: -
V gene: TRBV5-1
clone size: -

CDR3 protein: CASSLDRSGAQGREQYF
J gene: TRBJ2-7
V gene: TRBV11-2
clone size: -

CDR3 protein: CAWSFGRVSDEQFF
J gene: TRBJ2-1
V gene: TRBV30
clone size: -

CDR3 protein: CASSFSSTGNTEAFF
J gene: TRBJ1-1
V gene: TRBV6-5
clone size: -

CDR3 protein: CASSSDRGTGQPQHF
J gene: TRBJ1-5
V gene: TRBV5-4
clone size: -

CDR3 protein: CASSLWTALYGYTF
J gene: TRBJ1-2
V gene: TRBV7-9
clone size: -

CDR3 protein: CASSLGLAGGVYEQFF
J gene: TRBJ2-1
V gene: TRBV7-9
clone size: -

CDR3 protein: CASSPPGLNHEQYF
J gene: TRBJ2-7
V gene: TRBV27
clone size: -